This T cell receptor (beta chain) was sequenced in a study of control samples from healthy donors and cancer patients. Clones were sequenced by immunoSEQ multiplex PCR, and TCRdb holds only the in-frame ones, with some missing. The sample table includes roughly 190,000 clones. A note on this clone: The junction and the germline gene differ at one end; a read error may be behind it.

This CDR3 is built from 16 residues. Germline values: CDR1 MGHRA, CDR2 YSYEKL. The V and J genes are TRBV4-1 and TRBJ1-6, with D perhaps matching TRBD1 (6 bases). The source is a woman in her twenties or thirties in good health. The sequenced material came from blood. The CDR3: CASSEEVQGSNSPLHF. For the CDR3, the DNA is TGCGCCAGCAGCGAAGAGGTGCAGGGGAGTAATTCACCCCTCCACTTT.